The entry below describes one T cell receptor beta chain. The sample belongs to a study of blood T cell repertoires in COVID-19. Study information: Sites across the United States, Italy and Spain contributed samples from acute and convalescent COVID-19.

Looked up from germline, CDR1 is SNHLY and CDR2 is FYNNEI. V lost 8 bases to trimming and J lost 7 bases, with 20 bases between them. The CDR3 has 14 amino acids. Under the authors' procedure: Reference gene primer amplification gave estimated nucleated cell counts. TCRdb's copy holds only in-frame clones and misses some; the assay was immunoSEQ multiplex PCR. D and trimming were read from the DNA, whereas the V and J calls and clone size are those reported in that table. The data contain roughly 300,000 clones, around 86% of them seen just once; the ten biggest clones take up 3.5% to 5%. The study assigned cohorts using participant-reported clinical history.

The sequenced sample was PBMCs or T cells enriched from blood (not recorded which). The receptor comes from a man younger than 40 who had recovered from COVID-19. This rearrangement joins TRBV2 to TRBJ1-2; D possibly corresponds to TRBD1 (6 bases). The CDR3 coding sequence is TGTGCCAGCGCCGTCTCTCAGGGGTCGGGTGGCTACACCTTC. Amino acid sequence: CASAVSQGSGGYTF.